The 24 T cell receptor beta chains below were found in one sample sequenced in a study of blood T cells in healthy people across ages. Then a second PCR, running about 6 to 11 cycles, was carried out with a sample-barcoded 5' primer and a J-beta primer mix. MiXCR, run by TCRdb on the 5' RACE reads, gives a single entry per CDR3 protein. This repertoire shows around 800,000 distinct CDR3 sequences, around half found once; its top ten account for about a sixth. Sequenced: blood. The source of these receptors is a man older than 75 in good health.

This clonotype was seen only a few times. The V and J genes are TRBV20-1 and TRBJ2-3; D may be TRBD2 (5 bases). The germline CDR1 and CDR2 sequences are DFQATT and SNEGSKA (reference sequence). The V end lost 2 bases, the J end lost 8 bases, and 14 bases lay between the germline ends. The CDR3 runs 13 residues. CDR3: CSARNLGEGTQYF. The CDR3 DNA reads TGCAGTGCTAGAAACTTAGGAGAGGGTACGCAGTATTTT.

Concerning this clonotype itself: A much larger clone differs from this one at a single base, so this may be a read error. The gene calls are TRBV7-2 and TRBJ2-5, with D tentatively TRBD2 (6 bases). The J call may not be correct, given that the DNA end is closer to TRBJ2-4. Germline CDR1 is SGHTA and CDR2 is FQGNSA. The CDR3 contains 14 residues. CDR3: CAGSLTSTKNIQYF. The CDR3 DNA follows: TGTGCCGGCAGCCTCACTAGCACCAAAAACATTCAGTACTTC.

In this sample, this clonotype turned up many times. The V call is TRBV24-1, the J call TRBJ2-3; 10 nucleotides agree with TRBD2. This CDR3 is built from 13 residues. The V gene's germline CDR1 is KGHDR and CDR2 SFDVKD. V trimming: 9 bases; J trimming: 1 base; junction bases outside the gene matches: 0. CDR3 amino acids: CATGTSGTDTQYF. The CDR3 region has the DNA TGTGCCACCGGGACTAGCGGCACAGATACGCAGTATTTT.

This clonotype came up many times. The chain recombines TRBV5-6 with TRBJ2-7, with TRBD1 identical over 9 bases. The CDR3 spans 15 residues. Germline V gives CDR1 SGHDT, CDR2 YYEEEE. Trimming removed 2 bases from V and 3 bases from J; junction bases left unmatched: 6. Here the CDR3 reads CASSFYKTGGYEQYF. The CDR3 bases are TGTGCCAGCAGCTTCTATAAGACAGGGGGCTACGAGCAGTACTTC.

The gene calls are TRBV6-6 and TRBJ2-7; 10 bases line up with TRBD2. This CDR3 comprises 16 residues. V shed 6 bases, J shed 2 bases, and the junction held 10 bases outside the gene matches. Per germline, CDR1 MNHNY and CDR2 SVGAGI (reference sequence). This CDR3 is CASSQEWLAGAYEQYF. CDR3 nucleotide sequence: TGTGCCAGCAGCCAAGAGTGGCTAGCGGGAGCCTACGAGCAGTACTTC.

This clonotype was counted many times. The chain uses TRBV20-1 and TRBJ1-6, with D perhaps matching TRBD1 (5 bases). Trimming left V 5 bases short and J 9 bases short, with 26 bases between. This CDR3 contains 17 residues. The germline V gene encodes CDR1 DFQATT and CDR2 SNEGSKA (reference sequence). CDR3 coding DNA: TGCAGTGCTGCCACCACCGCGGGTACGGCCGGGGGTTCACCCCTCCACTTT. It is translated as CSAATTAGTAGGSPLHF.

This clonotype has more than one count but fewer than ten. The genes are TRBV18 and TRBJ2-3, with 9 nucleotides matching TRBD2. Germline CDR1 and CDR2: KGHSH and LQKENI. Trimming took 2 bases from V and 4 from J; bases not matched to a gene: 7. The CDR3 contains 16 residues. DNA for the CDR3: TGTGCCAGCTCACCAGGAGGGACTAGCAGGTCAGATACGCAGTATTTT. Amino acid sequence: CASSPGGTSRSDTQYF. The variable domain in full, with the rest retrieved from reference TRBV18 and TRBJ2-3, is NAGVMQNPRHLVRRRGQEARLRCSPMKGHSHVYWYRQLPEEGLKFMVYLQKENIIDESGMPKERFSAEFPKEGPSILRIQQVVRGDSAAYFCASSPGGTSRSDTQYFGPGTRLTVL.

This chain joins TRBV28 and TRBJ2-1, with D maybe TRBD1 (5 bases). The V end was cut by 11 bases, the J end by 6 bases, with 8 bases between. The CDR3 runs 10 residues. The V gene's germline CDR1 is MDHEN and CDR2 SYDVKM. CDR3 in DNA: TGTGCCCAGGGCGGCAATGAGCAGTTCTTC. It translates to CAQGGNEQFF.

This clonotype was counted ten times or more. The rearrangement joins TRBV5-1 to TRBJ2-1; TRBD2 matches 7 bases. Losses at the gene ends were 0 bases for V and 4 bases for J; bases not matched to a gene: 4. Looked up from germline, CDR1 is SGHRS and CDR2 is YFSETQ. The CDR3 covers 15 residues. CDR3 sequence: CASSLEPAGYNEQFF. CDR3 bases: TGCGCCAGCAGCTTGGAGCCAGCGGGATACAATGAGCAGTTCTTC. The whole variable domain, remainder taken from reference TRBV5-1 and TRBJ2-1, is KAGVTQTPRYLIKTRGQQVTLSCSPISGHRSVSWYQQTPGQGLQFLFEYFSETQRNKGNFPGRFSGRQFSNSRSEMNVSTLELGDSALYLCASSLEPAGYNEQFFGPGTRLTVL.

DNA for the CDR3: TGCAGTGCTACGCCAGGGGGCCGGAAGACCCAGTACTTC. Protein sequence: CSATPGGRKTQYF. The chain has TRBV20-1 and TRBJ2-5; 8 nucleotides align to TRBD1. CDR3 length: 13 amino acids. Trimming removed 4 bases from V and 6 bases from J; junction bases left unmatched: 7. Germline CDR1 DFQATT, CDR2 SNEGSKA (reference sequence).

This chain links TRBV12-3 or TRBV12-4 with TRBJ2-5, with TRBD2 matching 11 bases. CDR3 length: 17 amino acids. V dropped 2 bases and J dropped 5; count of bases not matched to a gene: 10. The CDR3 loop reads CASSLQTLLAGAETQYF. CDR3 bases: TGTGCCAGCAGTTTACAAACCCTACTAGCGGGGGCGGAGACCCAGTACTTC.

The gene calls are TRBV6-6 and TRBJ1-2, with D perhaps TRBD1 (5 bases). The CDR3 runs to 14 residues. Germline V gives CDR1 MNHNY, CDR2 SVGAGI (reference sequence). The V and J ends lost 2 bases and 3 bases respectively, with 10 bases between them. CDR3 nucleotides: TGTGCCAGCAGTTACAAAGGGGAAGACTATGGCTACACCTTC. It yields the protein CASSYKGEDYGYTF.

The CDR3 loop reads CSVVTSGSKETQYF. Written as DNA, the CDR3 is TGCAGCGTTGTGACTAGCGGGAGTAAAGAGACCCAGTACTTC. This chain joins TRBV29-1 and TRBJ2-5; the match to TRBD2 covers 12 bases. The CDR3 is 14 amino acids. The V segment lost 4 bases and the J segment 3 bases; nucleotides outside the gene matches: 3. Germline CDR1 is SQVTM and CDR2 is ANQGSEA.

This clonotype occurred many times. This chain joins TRBV12-3 or TRBV12-4 and TRBJ2-5, with 14 bases that match TRBD2. V dropped 5 bases and J dropped 0; count of bases not matched to a gene: 2. The CDR3 consists of 16 residues. CDR3 amino acids: CASSRTSGGYQETQYF. The CDR3 region has the DNA TGTGCCAGCAGTCGGACTAGCGGGGGGTACCAAGAGACCCAGTACTTC.

A note on this clonotype: One junction end disagrees with the germline gene, perhaps due to a read error. CDR3 in DNA: TGCAGTGCTAGTCCCCGGGACACGGACTACTATGAGCAGTTCTTC. It specifies CSASPRDTDYYEQFF. The V call is TRBV20-1, the J call TRBJ2-1; D tentatively reads TRBD1 or TRBD2 (6 bases each). The CDR3 spans 15 residues. Germline V gives CDR1 DFQATT, CDR2 SNEGSKA (reference sequence).

V usage is TRBV12-3 or TRBV12-4 and J usage is TRBJ1-1; D remains unclear. The V and J ends lost 5 bases and 5 bases respectively, with 12 bases between them. The length of the CDR3 is 13 residues. For the CDR3, the DNA is TGTGCCAGCAGTGCGAGTGGGGAGACTGAAGCTTTCTTT. Its translation is CASSASGETEAFF.

This clonotype was detected only once. The rearrangement links TRBV27 to TRBJ2-3; the D is unclear. The CDR3 length is 14 residues. The germline gives CDR1 MNHEY, CDR2 SMNVEV (reference sequence). Trimming removed 5 bases at V and 3 bases at J, with 12 bases between. The CDR3 here is CASSRPLRTDTQYF. The CDR3 DNA is TGTGCCAGCAGTCGACCGTTAAGGACAGATACGCAGTATTTT.

The V call is TRBV27, the J call TRBJ2-1; tentative D call: TRBD2 (6 bases). There are 16 residues in the CDR3. The germline V gene has CDR1 MNHEY and CDR2 SMNVEV (reference sequence). The V gene lost 7 bases and the J gene lost 4 bases, with 20 bases spanning the gap. CDR3 in DNA: TGTGCCAGCAAGGCGGCGGGGCTCGGAATTTACAATGAGCAGTTCTTC. This translates into CASKAAGLGIYNEQFF.

This clonotype has only a few counts. The rearrangement joins TRBV29-1 to TRBJ2-2; a weak D match, TRBD2 (6 bases). Trimming took off 7 bases at V and 8 bases at J, with 20 bases between the two ends. This CDR3 contains 14 residues. Germline CDR1 is SQVTM and CDR2 is ANQGSEA. The CDR3, as DNA: TGCAGCGCCAGACTAGTTTCGTACGCGGGGGAGCTGTTTTTT. The encoded protein is CSARLVSYAGELFF.

This clonotype was recorded once. V and J are TRBV4-2 and TRBJ1-1; D perhaps matches TRBD1 (5 bases). Trimming left V 0 bases short and J 4 bases short, with 15 bases between. The germline gives CDR1 LGHNA, CDR2 YNFKEQ. This CDR3 region has 16 residues. Here the CDR3 reads CASSQELRAMGTEAFF. The CDR3 nucleotides read TGTGCCAGCAGCCAAGAACTCAGGGCTATGGGCACTGAAGCTTTCTTT.

The chain has TRBV29-1 and TRBJ2-3; 7 nucleotides line up with TRBD2. Germline V lookup: CDR1 SQVTM, CDR2 ANQGSEA. V lost 3 bases to trimming and J lost 0 bases; unmatched junction nucleotides: 9. The CDR3 length is 16 residues. The CDR3 DNA follows: TGCAGCGTTGAGACCGCAGCGGGGCCTAGCACAGATACGCAGTATTTT. Protein product: CSVETAAGPSTDTQYF.

Ten or more counts support this clonotype. The V gene is TRBV5-1, the J gene TRBJ2-1, with a tentative D call TRBD2 (5 bases). Germline CDR1 is SGHRS and CDR2 is YFSETQ. This CDR3 has 15 amino acids. The V end was cut by 0 bases, the J end by 8 bases, with 15 bases between. CDR3 DNA: TGCGCCAGCAGCTTGGCCGGGGATTATAGGGATGAGCAGTTCTTC. This encodes CASSLAGDYRDEQFF.

This clonotype has at least ten counts. The chain uses TRBV20-1 and TRBJ2-1, with unresolved D. The CDR3 totals 15 residues. Trimming pared 2 bases from V and 4 bases from J, leaving 15 bases between. Germline lookup yields CDR1 DFQATT and CDR2 SNEGSKA (reference sequence). CDR3 sequence: CSARTPLGGYNEQFF. Written as DNA, the CDR3 is TGCAGTGCTAGAACACCCCTAGGCGGATACAATGAGCAGTTCTTC.

The CDR3 DNA sequence: TGTGCCAGCAGCTTAGGAGGACAGGGGGCGTTCAATGAGCTGTACTTC. The encoded protein is CASSLGGQGAFNELYF. V gene TRBV7-6 combines with J gene TRBJ2-5, with 11 bases fitting TRBD1. Germline CDR1 and CDR2: SGHVS and FNYEAQ. The CDR3 consists of 16 residues. V dropped 1 base and J dropped 13; count of bases not matched to a gene: 14.